This TCR beta chain was identified during a study of CD4 and CD8 cells across lung adenocarcinoma regions listed by TCRdb under 2018. For the wider study: The study examined intratumor heterogeneity of the T cell receptor repertoire by comparing tumor centers with tumor margins.

The library was built by means of PCR. Reads for this sample came from a HiSeq X Ten. TCRdb trimmed public reads at Q25 via fastp, called clones via MiXCR and kept in-frame beta chains. Each entry merges the rows of one CDR3 protein and shows their most common DNA and genes. In all, the sample holds roughly 10,000 distinct CDR3 sequences, and 53% of those were seen once. About 20% of the sample is taken by the ten largest. This clonotype is regarded as medium-sized (0.01 to 0.1%). The antigen it recognizes is unknown. There are no base qualities to consult, and no much larger clone falls within one base. The donors were patients who had localized lung adenocarcinoma, which is a subtype of non-small cell lung cancer. The samples were taken from the centers of localized lung adenocarcinomas. For TCR repertoire analysis, CD4+ T cells from tumor tissue were profiled separately from CD8+ T cells. The germline V gene specifies SGHVS as CDR1 and FNYEAQ as CDR2. At the junction V is shortened by 4 bases and J by 3 bases, with 5 bases in between. The CDR3 has 12 amino acids, counting the end cysteine and phenylalanine. Only the CDR3 portion is preserved as DNA: 36 bases, with reading frame beginning at the first base.

The rearrangement joined TRBV7-6 to TRBJ2-3, with the D gene call left open. This TCR was sampled from a male donor with lung adenocarcinoma. The CD4 and CD8 labels of this study may be unreliable. The source material was CD4+ T cells from the center of a lung tumor. The meaning of the sample's cell subset or site label: tumor center region. The CDR3 region reads CASSSGTDTQYF. The nucleotide sequence is TGTGCCAGCAGCTCCGGAACAGATACGCAGTATTTT.